This TCR beta chain appears in the sequencing data of a study of post-analysis software for immune sequencing data. This clonotype has a handful of counts. Its target is not known. Study-wide points: In patients, TRBV5-6, TRBV5-1 and TRBV20-1 belonged to 4 or 5 TRBV segments found more frequently than in controls. Comparison with controls showed significantly lower normalized Chao1 diversity in multiple sclerosis patients.

The V and J ends lost 3 bases and 3 bases, in that order; junction bases with no gene match: 7. Germline CDR1 is SQVTM and CDR2 is ANQGSEA. The CDR3 has 14 amino acids. Included in the TCR beta cDNA libraries were unique molecular identifiers. Input amounts of 1 to 10 million T cells were used. These gave approximately 500,000 cDNA molecules, so each molecule approximated one T cell. TCRdb itself ran the PCR reads through MiXCR, one entry per CDR3 protein. Of under 900,000 distinct CDR3 sequences listed, approximately 53% were seen once; the top ten hold around 4.5%. The rearrangement joins TRBV29-1 to TRBJ2-5, with 7 bases identical to TRBD1. The sequenced sample consisted of blood. The clonotype was recovered from a girl aged 5-17 years with multiple sclerosis. The chain's CDR3 is CSVDARQGKETQYF. CDR3 nucleotides: TGCAGCGTTGATGCCCGACAGGGTAAAGAGACCCAGTACTTC.